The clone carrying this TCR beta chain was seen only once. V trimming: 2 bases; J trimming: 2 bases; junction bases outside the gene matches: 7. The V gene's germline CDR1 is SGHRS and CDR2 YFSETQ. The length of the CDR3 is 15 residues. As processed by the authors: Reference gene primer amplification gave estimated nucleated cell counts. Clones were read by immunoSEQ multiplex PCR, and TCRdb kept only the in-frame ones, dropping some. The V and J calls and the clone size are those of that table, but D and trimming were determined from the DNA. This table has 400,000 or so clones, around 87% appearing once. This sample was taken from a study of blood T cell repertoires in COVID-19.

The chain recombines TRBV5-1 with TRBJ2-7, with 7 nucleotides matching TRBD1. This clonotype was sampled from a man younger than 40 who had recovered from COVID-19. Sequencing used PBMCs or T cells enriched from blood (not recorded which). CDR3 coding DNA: TGCGCCAGCAGCTTAGGGGGCGATTCCCCCTACGAGCAGTACTTC. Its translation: CASSLGGDSPYEQYF.